A single sample is the source of the 4 T cell receptor beta chains below, sequenced in a study of patients and donors after allogeneic stem cell transplantation. From the RT-PCR reads, TCRdb called clonotypes with MiXCR, one entry per CDR3 protein. The table lists 20,000 to 25,000 distinct CDR3 sequences, about 28% of them singletons, with 48% in the top ten. The sequencing sample was made of blood, either unsorted or a sorted T cell fraction (not recorded which). The receptors here all came from a human donor who was either an allogeneic HSCT recipient or a stem cell or donor lymphocyte infusion donor (not recorded which). It is not recorded whose cells these are; they may come from a transplant donor.

This chain uses TRBV20-1 with TRBJ2-1, with 9 bases aligning to TRBD2. The junction had 14 bases not matched to a gene; V was cut back by 7 bases and J by 7 bases. Germline CDR1 and CDR2: DFQATT and SNEGSKA (reference sequence). The CDR3 runs 15 residues. The CDR3, as DNA: TGCAGTGTTCACCTTCCGAGACTAGCGGTGAATGAGCAGTTCTTC. It yields the protein CSVHLPRLAVNEQFF.

As to this clonotype: This sequence may be a read error, since a much larger clone differs from it by one base. This CDR3 is CTSSLRAVGGTEAFF. The CDR3 DNA reads TGCACCAGCAGCCTACGAGCGGTCGGGGGCACTGAAGCTTTCTTT. The chain is built from TRBV4-3 and TRBJ1-1; weak D call: TRBD1 (5 bases). Germline CDR1 reads LGHNA; CDR2 reads YSLEER. The CDR3 contains 15 residues.

The table lists this clonotype with many counts. The chain couples TRBV29-1 to TRBJ1-2; TRBD1 matches 9 bases. Germline CDR1 is SQVTM and CDR2 is ANQGSEA. The J segment lost 2 bases and the V segment lost 4 bases, leaving 5 bases of the junction unmatched. The CDR3 extends over 14 amino acids. CDR3 residues: CSVVQGARNYGYTF. Here the CDR3 DNA reads TGCAGCGTTGTACAGGGGGCGCGGAACTATGGCTACACCTTC.

This clonotype turned up a few times. The chain links TRBV7-8 to TRBJ1-1; D unresolved. The CDR3 has 16 residues. CDR1 and CDR2 from the germline V gene are SGHVS and FQNEAQ. Deletions cut 1 base from V and 1 base from J, with 13 bases between. The CDR3 loop reads CASSLGYREGNTEAFF. In nucleotides, the CDR3 is TGTGCCAGCAGCTTAGGGTATCGAGAGGGGAACACTGAAGCTTTCTTT.